This T cell receptor beta chain was documented in a study of T cell repertoires in cytomegalovirus infection. Across the study: In public TCR beta signatures, there were indications of both CMV infection and matching HLA type. Study results and limitations: Cumulative public TCR beta family frequency identified carriers of CMV plus the relevant HLA. CMV-specific HLA-C-restricted TCR beta clonotypes dominated the ex vivo response.

The V and J ends lost 0 bases and 6 bases, in that order; junction bases with no gene match: 7. The CDR3 has 16 amino acids. Germline CDR1 is DFQATT and CDR2 is SNEGSKA (reference sequence). TCRdb re-called the reads through MiXCR, storing one row per CDR3 protein. The repertoire includes around 270,000 distinct CDR3 sequences, roughly 9.1% of them detected once, and roughly 16% sits in the top ten. A word on this clonotype: What it binds is unknown.

Sequenced material: PBMCs. The clonotype originates from a human donor in good health (CMV status not recorded). Some clones in this sample may be carry-over from other donors' samples. V and J are TRBV20-1 and TRBJ2-2, with TRBD2 identical over 10 bases. The CDR3 region is CSARDGRLAGSGELFF. The CDR3 DNA reads TGCAGTGCTAGAGACGGAAGACTAGCGGGCTCCGGGGAGCTGTTTTTT.